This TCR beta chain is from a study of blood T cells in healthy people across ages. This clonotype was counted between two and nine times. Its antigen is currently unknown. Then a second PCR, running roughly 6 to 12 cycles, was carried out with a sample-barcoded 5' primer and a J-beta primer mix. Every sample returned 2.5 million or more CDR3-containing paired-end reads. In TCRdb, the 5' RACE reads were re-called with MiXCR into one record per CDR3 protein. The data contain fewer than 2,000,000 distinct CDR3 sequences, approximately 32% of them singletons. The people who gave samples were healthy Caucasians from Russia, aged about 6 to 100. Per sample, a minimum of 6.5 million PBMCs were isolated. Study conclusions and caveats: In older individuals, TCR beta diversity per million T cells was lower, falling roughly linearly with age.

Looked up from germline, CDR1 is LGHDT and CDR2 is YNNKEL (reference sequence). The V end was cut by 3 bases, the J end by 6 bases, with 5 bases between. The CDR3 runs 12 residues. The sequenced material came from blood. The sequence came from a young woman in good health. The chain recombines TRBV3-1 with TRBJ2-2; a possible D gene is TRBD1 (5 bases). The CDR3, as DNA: TGTGCCAGCAGCCAGGGGCCCGGGGAGCTGTTTTTT. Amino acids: CASSQGPGELFF.